This T cell receptor (beta chain) comes out of a study of blood T cell repertoires in COVID-19. Study overall: Specimens from acute and convalescent COVID-19 originated in the United States, Italy and Spain. The cDNA or gDNA used as material had been derived from T cells, B-cell-depleted T cells, or PBMCs.

Study processing details: For nucleated cells, counts were estimated from reference gene primer amplification. Clones were read by immunoSEQ multiplex PCR, and TCRdb kept only the in-frame ones, dropping some. V, J and clone size were drawn from that table, and D and trimming were deduced from the DNA. The data show about 82,000 clones, about 73% seen once. Per the germline V gene, CDR1 is SGDLS and CDR2 is YYNGEE. The CDR3 has 17 amino acids. V was cut by 0 bases and J by 6 bases, with 19 bases left in between. V usage is TRBV9 and J usage is TRBJ2-1; possibly TRBD2 for D (5 bases). The source of this sequence is a man in his sixties with COVID-19, enrolled during active disease. Source material: peripheral blood. Here the CDR3 reads CASSVVDVIDYGNEQFF. CDR3 DNA: TGTGCCAGCAGCGTAGTTGATGTTATCGACTACGGCAATGAGCAGTTCTTC.